The present T cell receptor (beta chain) was sequenced within a study of blood T cells in healthy people across ages. Notes on the study in general: One million T cells yielded diversity estimates that were considered underestimates.

They isolated at least 7 million PBMCs from each sample. Notes on this clonotype: Its matching antigen is unknown.

With a J-beta primer mix and a sample-barcoded 5' primer, a second PCR ran about 7 to 12 cycles. Via MiXCR, TCRdb re-called the 5' RACE reads, giving one row per CDR3 protein. The profile shows some 1.5 million distinct CDR3 sequences, 28% of them singletons. The receptor's source is a woman under 40 in good health. Sample: blood.

The CDR3 DNA sequence: TGTGCCAGTGATCCCCCCCGGGACTTATGGACCCAGTACTTC. Protein product: CASDPPRDLWTQYF. J is TRBJ2-5 and V is TRBV21-1; no check of the table's D call, TRBD2, against the DNA was made. TRBV21-1 is reported as a pseudogene. The CDR3 length is 14 residues.